This is a list of T cell receptor beta chains from one sample in a study of blood T cell repertoires in COVID-19. TCRdb's copy holds only in-frame clones and misses some; the assay was immunoSEQ multiplex PCR. This sample carries roughly 150,000 clones, around 90% of them seen once, and the ten largest clones take 2.5% to 3%. Sequenced input: peripheral blood. Source of these receptors: an elderly woman with COVID-19, enrolled during active disease. Each CDR3 is given with its conserved first and last residue.

j_call: TRBJ1-6; v_call: TRBV27; cdr3_aa: CASSWDRVSPLHF
j_call: TRBJ1-3; v_call: TRBV2; cdr3_aa: CASTGVSPGNTIYF
j_call: TRBJ1-6; v_call: TRBV5-1; cdr3_aa: CASNLGGSYNSPLHF
j_call: TRBJ1-6; v_call: TRBV19; cdr3_aa: CASSQGQRNSPLHF
j_call: TRBJ1-3; v_call: TRBV21-1; cdr3_aa: CASVGQSQGRGNTIYF
j_call: TRBJ2-7; v_call: TRBV6-1; cdr3_aa: CASSEAFSNRLGQYF
j_call: TRBJ1-1; v_call: TRBV6-6; cdr3_aa: CASRPQGFEAFF
j_call: TRBJ2-5; v_call: TRBV4-1; cdr3_aa: CASSQEQGARGQETQYF
j_call: TRBJ1-5; v_call: TRBV6-6; cdr3_aa: CASRRDSNQPQHF
j_call: TRBJ2-2; v_call: TRBV5-6; cdr3_aa: CASSSPFRVGNTGELFF
j_call: TRBJ2-7; v_call: TRBV19; cdr3_aa: CASSISGSYEQYF
j_call: TRBJ1-3; v_call: TRBV10-3; cdr3_aa: CAISDSRGGNTIYF
j_call: TRBJ1-5; v_call: TRBV15; cdr3_aa: CATSRDLSVAYSNQPQHF
j_call: TRBJ2-3; v_call: TRBV15; cdr3_aa: CATSRSTLSAGIKDTQYF
j_call: TRBJ2-7; v_call: TRBV3-1/TRBV3-2; cdr3_aa: CASSQDVKGYSTIF
j_call: TRBJ1-5; v_call: TRBV7-8; cdr3_aa: CASSPTGQNRQPQHF
j_call: TRBJ2-2; v_call: TRBV7-8; cdr3_aa: CASSPLRRENTGELFF
j_call: TRBJ2-7; v_call: TRBV6-2/TRBV6-3; cdr3_aa: CASSYSAGASYEQYF
j_call: TRBJ1-2; v_call: TRBV28; cdr3_aa: CASSRDSSYGYTF
j_call: TRBJ1-4; v_call: TRBV27; cdr3_aa: CASSLTGLHARGEKLFF
j_call: TRBJ1-6; v_call: TRBV28; cdr3_aa: CASSLSGQYNSPLHF
j_call: TRBJ2-1; v_call: TRBV4-2; cdr3_aa: CASSQEDRAYNEQFF
j_call: TRBJ1-5; v_call: TRBV28; cdr3_aa: CASSPPMGDYQPQHF
j_call: TRBJ1-2; v_call: TRBV18; cdr3_aa: CATALGVNYGYTF
j_call: TRBJ1-5; v_call: TRBV5-6; cdr3_aa: CASSSYRYDQPQHF
j_call: TRBJ2-5; v_call: TRBV25-1; cdr3_aa: CASRPLGQEWETQYF